Sequencing of this T cell receptor beta chain was carried out in a study of identical twins. MiXCR, applied by TCRdb to the 5' RACE reads, yields one record per CDR3 protein. The sample records under 450,000 distinct CDR3 sequences, about 18% being singletons. This clonotype has at least ten counts. The germline V gene encodes CDR1 LGHNA and CDR2 YNFKEQ. V lost 1 base and J lost 1, with 13 bases in between. This CDR3 region has 16 residues. The rearrangement uses TRBV4-2 and TRBJ1-1; D ambiguous. Material: naive T cells sorted from blood. The TCR sequence derives from a man between 50 and 59 years old in good health. The CDR3 sequence is CASSQAFGFGNTEAFF. Here the CDR3 DNA reads TGTGCCAGCAGCCAAGCCTTCGGGTTCGGGAACACTGAAGCTTTCTTT.